These T cell receptor beta chains were read from a single sample in a study of beta chain features in type 1 diabetes. Measured with immunoSEQ multiplex PCR; TCRdb has only the in-frame clones, and not every one. Here the sample spans about 150,000 clones, 8.1% being singletons. Sequencing was performed on central memory CD4+ T cells from blood. These receptors were obtained from a man between 18 and 29 years old in good health. The CDR3 runs from the conserved cysteine through the conserved F or W. A D gene is named only where the DNA matches it firmly. Not all rows give a size; the values are once, few, many and, for expanded clones, a class.

d_call j_call v_call clone_size cdr3_aa cdr3_nt
TRBD2 TRBJ2-3 TRBV7-3 few CASSRGLAGAADTQYF TGTGCCAGCAGCCGGGGACTAGCGGGAGCGGCAGATACGCAGTATTTT
. TRBJ1-2 TRBV5-1 . CASSPGGADYGYTF TGCGCCAGCAGCCCCGGGGGAGCGGACTATGGCTACACCTTC
TRBD2 TRBJ2-2 TRBV2 many CASSFWTSGNTGELFF TGTGCCAGCAGTTTTTGGACTAGCGGGAATACCGGGGAGCTGTTTTTT
. TRBJ2-3 TRBV29-1 few CSVVLGYTDTQYF TGCAGCGTTGTGTTGGGCTACACAGATACGCAGTATTTT
. TRBJ2-4 TRBV6-6 few CASSPSGGNIQYF TGTGCCAGCAGCCCCAGTGGAGGAAACATTCAGTACTTC
. TRBJ1-2 TRBV7-2 few CASSLALSGITNYGYTF TGTGCCAGCAGCTTAGCGCTGTCGGGGATTACTAACTATGGCTACACCTTC
. TRBJ2-2 TRBV11-2 few CASSFQGSGELFF TGTGCCAGCAGCTTTCAGGGGTCCGGGGAGCTGTTTTTT
TRBD1 TRBJ1-2 TRBV7-2 many CASRPGQGQGYTF TGTGCCAGCAGACCGGGACAGGGTCAAGGCTACACCTTC
. TRBJ2-1 TRBV4-3 many CASSQEQYLEQFF TGCGCCAGCAGCCAAGAACAGTACCTTGAGCAGTTCTTC
TRBD1 TRBJ2-2 TRBV15 many CATSRGTGLSGELFF TGTGCCACCAGCAGGGGGACAGGGTTGTCCGGGGAGCTGTTTTTT
TRBD2 TRBJ2-3 TRBV7-2 few CASSLVAGARTDTQYF TGTGCCAGCAGCTTAGTAGCGGGAGCCCGCACAGATACGCAGTATTTT
TRBD2 TRBJ2-1 TRBV5-4 few CASSQTSGGGYNEQFF TGTGCCAGCAGCCAGACTAGCGGGGGTGGGTACAATGAGCAGTTCTTC
TRBD1 TRBJ1-6 TRBV5-1 few CASSPARPGQGNSPLHF TGCGCCAGCAGCCCAGCAAGACCGGGACAGGGCAATTCACCCCTCCACTTT
. TRBJ2-7 TRBV5-6 . CASRTLRDYEQYF TGTGCCAGCAGAACACTCCGGGACTACGAGCAGTACTTC
. TRBJ2-3 TRBV19 many CASRGGPGTDTQYF TGTGCCAGTAGGGGAGGCCCGGGCACAGATACGCAGTATTTT
TRBD2 TRBJ2-7 TRBV7-9 . CASSKGVAGGSTYEQYF TGTGCCAGCAGCAAAGGGGTAGCGGGGGGTTCTACCTACGAGCAGTACTTC
. TRBJ2-2 TRBV7-9 few CASSALHRVANTGELFF TGTGCCAGCAGCGCCTTGCACCGGGTCGCGAACACCGGGGAGCTGTTTTTT
. TRBJ2-7 TRBV27 . CASSSHRFKGEEQYF TGTGCCAGCAGTTCCCACAGGTTTAAGGGGGAAGAGCAGTACTTC
. TRBJ2-7 TRBV5-1 few CASTNEAYEQYF TGCGCCAGCACCAACGAAGCGTACGAGCAGTACTTC
TRBD1 TRBJ2-2 TRBV7-9 few CASSFRGQNTGELFF TGTGCCAGCAGCTTCAGGGGGCAAAACACCGGGGAGCTGTTTTTT
TRBD2 TRBJ2-3 TRBV25-1 few CASSDLSGTGDTQYF TGTGCCAGCAGTGACTTGAGCGGGACCGGAGATACGCAGTATTTT
. TRBJ2-1 TRBV5-6 . CASSFRRDIPSDEQFF TGTGCCAGCAGCTTCCGGCGGGATATACCCTCGGATGAGCAGTTCTTC
TRBD2 TRBJ2-7 TRBV4-2 few CASSPGTSRDYEQYF TGTGCCAGCAGCCCAGGGACTAGCAGGGACTACGAGCAGTACTTC
TRBD2 TRBJ2-1 TRBV28 . CASSRNILAGGYNEQFF TGTGCCAGCAGTCGGAATATTCTAGCGGGGGGGTACAATGAGCAGTTCTTC